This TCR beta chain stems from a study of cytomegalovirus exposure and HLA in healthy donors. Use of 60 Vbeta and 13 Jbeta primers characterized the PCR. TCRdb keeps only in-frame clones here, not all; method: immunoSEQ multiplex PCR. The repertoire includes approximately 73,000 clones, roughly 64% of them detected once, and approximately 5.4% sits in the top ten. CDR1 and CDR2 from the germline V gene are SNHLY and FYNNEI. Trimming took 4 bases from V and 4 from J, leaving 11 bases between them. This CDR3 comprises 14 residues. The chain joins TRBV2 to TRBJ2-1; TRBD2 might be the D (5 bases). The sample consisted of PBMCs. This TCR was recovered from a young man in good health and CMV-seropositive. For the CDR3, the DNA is TGTGCCAGCAGTGGACGGAGGCAATACAATGAGCAGTTCTTC. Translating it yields CASSGRRQYNEQFF.